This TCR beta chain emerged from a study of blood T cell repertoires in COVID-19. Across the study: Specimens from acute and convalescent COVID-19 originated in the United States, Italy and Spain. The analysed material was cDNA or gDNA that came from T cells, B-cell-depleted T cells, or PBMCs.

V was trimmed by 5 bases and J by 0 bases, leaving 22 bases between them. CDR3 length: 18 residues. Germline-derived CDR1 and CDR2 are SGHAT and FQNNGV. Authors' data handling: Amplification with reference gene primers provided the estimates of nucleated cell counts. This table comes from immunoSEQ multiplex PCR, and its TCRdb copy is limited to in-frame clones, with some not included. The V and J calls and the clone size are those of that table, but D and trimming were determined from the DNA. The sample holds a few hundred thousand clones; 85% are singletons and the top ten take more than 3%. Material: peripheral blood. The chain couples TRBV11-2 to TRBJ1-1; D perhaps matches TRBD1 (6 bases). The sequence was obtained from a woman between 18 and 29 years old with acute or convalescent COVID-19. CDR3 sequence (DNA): TGTGCCAGCAGCGCAACCGCCGCGAGGACAGCCTTGAACACTGAAGCTTTCTTT. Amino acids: CASSATAARTALNTEAFF.